These 2 T cell receptor beta chains were sequenced from one sample in a study of shared clonotypes between healthy human individuals. Produced via immunoSEQ multiplex PCR; TCRdb's table is partial and in-frame only. The sample has 2 million to 3 million clones; more than 90% are singletons. Material for sequencing was naive CD4+ T cells sorted from blood. Subset of the sample: CD45RA+ positively selected. Source of these receptors: a man aged 18 to 29 in good health.

The table lists this clone with a count of one. The chain uses TRBV7-2 and TRBJ2-7; the match to TRBD2 covers 14 bases. The CDR3 consists of 16 residues. CDR1 SGHTA and CDR2 FQGNSA come from the germline V gene. The V segment lost 6 bases and the J segment 2 bases; nucleotides outside the gene matches: 6. CDR3: CASRAGTSGGPYEQYF. DNA of the CDR3: TGTGCCAGCAGGGCCGGGACTAGCGGGGGTCCCTACGAGCAGTACTTC.

Comments on this clone: In the same sample, other DNA sequences code for this CDR3. The genes are TRBV4-1 and TRBJ2-1; D unresolved. The CDR3 consists of 14 residues. The ends were cut back, 0 bases at V and 4 bases at J, with 7 bases in the middle. Germline CDR1 and CDR2: MGHRA and YSYEKL. The CDR3 sequence is CASSQETGYNEQFF. Here the CDR3 DNA reads TGCGCCAGCAGCCAAGAAACTGGGTACAATGAGCAGTTCTTC.